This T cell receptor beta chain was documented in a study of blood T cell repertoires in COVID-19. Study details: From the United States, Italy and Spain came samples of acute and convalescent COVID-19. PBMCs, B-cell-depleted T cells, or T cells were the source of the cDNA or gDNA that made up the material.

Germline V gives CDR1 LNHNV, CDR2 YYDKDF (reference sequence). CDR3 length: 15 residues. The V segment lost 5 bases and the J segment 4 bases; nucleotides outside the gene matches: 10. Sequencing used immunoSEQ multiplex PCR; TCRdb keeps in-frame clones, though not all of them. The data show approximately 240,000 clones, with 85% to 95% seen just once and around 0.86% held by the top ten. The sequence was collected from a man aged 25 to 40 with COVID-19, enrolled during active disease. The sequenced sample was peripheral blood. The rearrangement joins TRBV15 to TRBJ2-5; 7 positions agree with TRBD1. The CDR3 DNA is TGTGCCACCAGCCGGGAAAGACAGGGTAGAGAGACCCAGTACTTC. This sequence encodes CATSRERQGRETQYF.